Below are 14 T cell receptor beta chains sequenced from a single sample in a study of blood T cell repertoires in COVID-19 (dated by TCRdb to 2020 to 2021). Receptor libraries were prepared by the immunoSEQ multiplex PCR assay. Entries here come from immuneACCESS through TCRdb and include only in-frame sequences with V and J called. Some clones fail to appear in such tables; in the studies checked, an unresolved V gene covers under half of the shortfall, and the cause of the remainder is unknown. The sample has approximately 300,000 clones on record, approximately 88% of them singletons. The ten most abundant clones make up 5% to 7.5% of the sample. The sample comprised peripheral blood. These receptors were taken from a man between 18 and 35 years old who had recovered from COVID-19.

The chain recombines TRBV10-2 with TRBJ2-6; TRBD1 agrees at 8 bases. This CDR3 has 14 amino acids. The germline V gene has CDR1 WSHSY and CDR2 SAAADI. The junction had 2 bases not matched to a gene; V was cut back by 7 bases and J by 3 bases. CDR3 sequence: CASTDRGGANVLTF. CDR3 DNA sequence: TGCGCCAGCACCGACAGGGGTGGGGCCAACGTCCTGACTTTC.

The chain links TRBV27 to TRBJ2-2; 7 positions match TRBD1. The CDR3 spans 13 residues. Germline V gene data show CDR1 as MNHEY and CDR2 as SMNVEV (reference sequence). Trimming cost V 5 bases and J 6 bases; bases outside gene matches: 3. CDR3 nucleotide sequence: TGTGCCAGCAGTGTGGGACAGTCCGGGGAGCTGTTTTTT. Protein: CASSVGQSGELFF.

The chain links TRBV7-9 to TRBJ2-6; D possibly corresponds to TRBD2 (5 bases). Germline V gives CDR1 SEHNR, CDR2 FQNEAQ (reference sequence). This CDR3 has 15 amino acids. The V end was cut by 8 bases, the J end by 0 bases, with 11 bases between. The CDR3 DNA reads as TGTGCCAGCGACGGCGGAGGCTCTGGGGCCAACGTCCTGACTTTC. Protein product: CASDGGGSGANVLTF.

The rearrangement uses TRBV6-5 and TRBJ2-7; TRBD1 matches 7 bases. With V trimmed by 2 bases and J by 6 bases, 7 bases remained unmatched. In germline, CDR1 is MNHEY, CDR2 SVGAGI. The CDR3 runs to 14 residues. The CDR3 here is CASSYGQGVGEQYF. DNA for the CDR3: TGTGCCAGCAGTTACGGGCAGGGGGTTGGCGAGCAGTACTTC.

The rearrangement links TRBV6-5 to TRBJ2-7; a weak D match, TRBD1 (7 bases). Trimming removed 2 bases at V and 3 bases at J, with 14 bases between. Germline CDR1 and CDR2: MNHEY and SVGAGI. The CDR3 loop spans 15 amino acids. The CDR3 reads CASSYVRQGGYEQYF. The CDR3 bases are TGTGCCAGCAGTTACGTGAGACAGGGAGGCTACGAGCAGTACTTC.

The chain employs TRBV2 and TRBJ2-5; 9 bases are shared with TRBD2. Trimming cost V 6 bases and J 4 bases; bases outside gene matches: 3. The CDR3 extends over 13 amino acids. Germline CDR1 reads SNHLY; CDR2 reads FYNNEI. CDR3 bases: TGTGCCAGCAGCCCGGGACTAGCAGAGACCCAGTACTTC. It translates to CASSPGLAETQYF.

The chain is built from TRBV2 and TRBJ2-5; 8 bases are a match to TRBD1. CDR1 is SNHLY, CDR2 FYNNEI, per germline. The CDR3 loop spans 15 amino acids. The junction had 10 bases not matched to a gene; V was cut back by 6 bases and J by 4 bases. CDR3 sequence: CASSPGQGRRETQYF. The CDR3 bases are TGTGCCAGCAGCCCTGGACAGGGAAGGCGAGAGACCCAGTACTTC.

The chain is built from TRBV19 and TRBJ2-1; no reliable D call. The CDR3 loop spans 12 amino acids. Between the trimmed V and J ends, which lost 0 bases and 10 bases, there was a span of 7 bases. CDR1 is LNHDA and CDR2 is SQIVND in the germline V gene (reference sequence). This chain's CDR3 is CASSIDRREQFF. The DNA of the CDR3 is TGTGCCAGTAGTATAGATCGCAGGGAGCAGTTCTTC. The variable domain in full, completed from reference TRBV19 and TRBJ2-1, reads DGGITQSPKYLFRKEGQNVTLSCEQNLNHDAMYWYRQDPGQGLRLIYYSQIVNDFQKGDIAEGYSVSREKKESFPLTVTSAQKNPTAFYLCASSIDRREQFFGPGTRLTVL.

The chain uses TRBV4-1 and TRBJ2-3; no clear D gene. This CDR3 spans 13 amino acids. Looked up from germline, CDR1 is MGHRA and CDR2 is YSYEKL. V was shortened by 5 bases and J by 5 bases, with 11 bases between the two germline ends. In nucleotides, the CDR3 is TGCGCCAGCAGCTCGTTGCCACTAGATACGCAGTATTTT. Its protein is CASSSLPLDTQYF.

The chain recombines TRBV27 with TRBJ2-1; 10 bases are shared with TRBD2. Per the germline V gene, CDR1 is MNHEY and CDR2 is SMNVEV (reference sequence). V dropped 6 bases and J dropped 0; count of bases not matched to a gene: 5. The CDR3 consists of 16 residues. DNA of the CDR3: TGTGCCAGCAGAGCGGGGGGGCTAAGCTCCTACAATGAGCAGTTCTTC. Translating gives CASRAGGLSSYNEQFF.

The V and J genes are TRBV6-5 and TRBJ2-7; 8 nucleotides match TRBD1. V was pared by 6 bases and J by 5 bases, with 12 bases of the junction left unmatched. This CDR3 has 15 residues. Germline V gene lookup returns CDR1 MNHEY and CDR2 SVGAGI. The DNA of the CDR3 is TGTGCCAGCAGCCCGGCTCAGGGGGCTCTAGACGAGCAGTACTTC. Protein sequence: CASSPAQGALDEQYF.

V and J are TRBV11-2 and TRBJ1-3; D is perhaps TRBD1 (5 bases). This CDR3 has 14 amino acids. V lost 7 bases to trimming and J lost 4 bases, with 14 bases between them. Germline V gives CDR1 SGHAT, CDR2 FQNNGV. This CDR3 is CASIGGASGNTIYF. Written as DNA, the CDR3 is TGTGCCAGCATCGGGGGAGCGAGCGGAAACACCATATATTTT.

The chain carries TRBV6-5 and TRBJ1-2, with D maybe TRBD1 (6 bases). Germline CDR1 and CDR2: MNHEY and SVGAGI. V lost 7 bases to trimming and J lost 4 bases, with 10 bases between them. This CDR3 has 12 amino acids. In nucleotides, the CDR3 is TGTGCCAGCAAGGACAGAGTCTATGGCTACACCTTC. Amino acid sequence: CASKDRVYGYTF.

This chain joins TRBV10-3 and TRBJ1-6; 7 bases agree with TRBD1. Germline V CDR1 and CDR2: ENHRY, SYGVKD. Trimming at V came to 2 bases and at J to 5 bases, leaving 6 bases not matched to a gene. The CDR3 spans 16 residues. DNA for the CDR3: TGTGCCATCAGTGAGGAGGGGGCGGCAGATAATTCACCCCTCCACTTT. Translated: CAISEEGAADNSPLHF.